Listed below are T cell receptor beta chains from one sample, sequenced in a study of CD8+ T cells in alopecia areata. This table comes from immunoSEQ multiplex PCR, and its TCRdb copy is limited to in-frame clones, with some not included. The data show 210,000 or so clones, approximately 67% seen once. Specimen: CD4+ T cells sorted from blood, collected at approximately week 45, from a patient treated with tofacitinib. Receptor source: a human donor with alopecia areata. Both conserved end residues are part of each CDR3. D genes are given only for firm matches. Only some rows state a clone size, as once, few, many or a class for expanded clones.

d_gene,abundance,j_gene,v_gene,CDR3nt,CDR3aa
TRBD1,-,TRBJ2-7,TRBV29-1,TGCAGCGTTGAGAGACAGGGTATGGGCGAGCAGTACTTC,CSVERQGMGEQYF
-,few,TRBJ2-3,TRBV7-2,TGTGCCAGCAGCTCCGGACTGAGCACAGATACGCAGTATTTT,CASSSGLSTDTQYF
-,-,TRBJ2-2,TRBV30,TGTGCCTGGAGTGTACAAACCGGGGAGCTGTTTTTT,CAWSVQTGELFF
-,-,TRBJ2-1,TRBV29-1,TGCAGCGTTGACCGGGACACCCGCAAAAATGAGCAGTTCTTC,CSVDRDTRKNEQFF
-,-,TRBJ1-5,TRBV4-1,TGCGCCAGCAGCGACAGACCCAATCAGCCCCAGCATTTT,CASSDRPNQPQHF
-,-,TRBJ1-5,TRBV30,TGTGCCTGGAGTGAGGTCCCTGGGCAGCCCCAGCATTTT,CAWSEVPGQPQHF
-,-,TRBJ1-1,TRBV29-1,TGCAGCGTTGTAGTCTTCCGTGATACTGAAGCTTTCTTT,CSVVVFRDTEAFF
-,few,TRBJ2-5,TRBV29-1,TGCAGCGTTGATGGACTAAACCAAGAGACCCAGTACTTC,CSVDGLNQETQYF
TRBD1,-,TRBJ1-6,TRBV9,TGTGCCAGCAGCGGTGGACAGGGCCTTAATTCACCCCTCCACTTT,CASSGGQGLNSPLHF
-,-,TRBJ1-5,TRBV7-2,TGTGCCAGCAGCTTCTCAGGATACCAGCCCCAGCATTTT,CASSFSGYQPQHF
-,few,TRBJ1-6,TRBV7-9,TGTGCCAGCAGCTTTGGACAGCCTTATTCACCCCTCCACTTT,CASSFGQPYSPLHF
TRBD1,-,TRBJ2-7,TRBV29-1,TGCAGCGTTGGTGCTGGGACAGAACTAAACGAGCAGTACTTC,CSVGAGTELNEQYF
TRBD1,medium-sized,TRBJ1-4,TRBV11-2,TGTGCCAGCAGGGGACAGAGTAATGAAAAACTGTTTTTT,CASRGQSNEKLFF
-,-,TRBJ2-6,TRBV7-2,TGTGCCAGCAGCTCATACTTGTCTGGGGCCAACGTCCTGACTTTC,CASSSYLSGANVLTF
-,-,TRBJ2-1,TRBV12-5,TGTGCTAGTGGTTTGGCATATGGTTTTGAGCAGTTCTTC,CASGLAYGFEQFF
-,-,TRBJ2-1,TRBV11-2,TGTGCCAGCAGCAAGGGATGGACAGAATCTAGGTACAATGAGCAGTTCTTC,CASSKGWTESRYNEQFF
-,once,TRBJ2-3,TRBV10-3,TGTGCCATCAGCAGCACAGATACGCAGTATTTT,CAISSTDTQYF
-,-,TRBJ2-2,TRBV30,TGTGCCTGGAGTTCCACCCCTAGCACCGGGGAGCTGTTTTTT,CAWSSTPSTGELFF
TRBD1,medium-sized,TRBJ2-3,TRBV18,TGTGCCAGCTCACCCGGACAGGGAGATACGCAGTATTTT,CASSPGQGDTQYF
-,few,TRBJ2-3,TRBV11-2,TGTGCCAGCAGCTACAATCTCTTGGGCATAGCAGATACGCAGTATTTT,CASSYNLLGIADTQYF
TRBD1,-,TRBJ1-4,TRBV29-1,TGCAGCGGGCGGACAGGTCTTACTGAAAAACTGTTTTTT,CSGRTGLTEKLFF
TRBD2,-,TRBJ2-5,TRBV6-6,TGTGCCAGCAGCGCGGGAGGAGAGACCCAGTACTTC,CASSAGGETQYF
-,many,TRBJ2-7,TRBV7-2,TGTGCCAGCAGCTGGAGGGTCTCCTACGAGCAGTACTTC,CASSWRVSYEQYF
-,few,TRBJ1-2,TRBV29-1,TGCAGCGTTGCGCAGGAGATCTATGGCTACACCTTC,CSVAQEIYGYTF
TRBD2,-,TRBJ2-1,TRBV2,TGTGCCAGCAGTGCCACCGGGACTAGTACCAATGAGCAGTTCTTC,CASSATGTSTNEQFF
-,-,TRBJ2-2,TRBV15,TGTGCCACCACGAGGGGGGACACCGGGGAGCTGTTTTTT,CATTRGDTGELFF
-,once,TRBJ1-6,TRBV5-1,TGCGCCAGCAGCTTGGACGCCCAGGTACCCCTCCACTTT,CASSLDAQVPLHF
TRBD2,-,TRBJ2-5,TRBV5-5,TGTGCCAGCAGCGTAACTAGCGGGGCTAACAGGGGTCAAGAGACCCAGTACTTC,CASSVTSGANRGQETQYF
TRBD1,-,TRBJ1-1,TRBV10-1,TGCGCCAGCAGACCCGGACAGGCCTCCAGGGAGACTGAAGCTTTCTTT,CASRPGQASRETEAFF
TRBD1,few,TRBJ2-7,TRBV5-4,TGTGCCAGCAGCTCATTCGACAGGGCGACCTACGAGCAGTACTTC,CASSSFDRATYEQYF
TRBD1,few,TRBJ1-2,TRBV6-6,TGTGCCAGCTTGCAGGGGGTCTATGGCTACACCTTC,CASLQGVYGYTF
-,few,TRBJ1-2,TRBV19,TGTGCCAGTAGCCAAGACCCGTCGGGAGGCTACACCTTC,CASSQDPSGGYTF
TRBD2,-,TRBJ2-5,TRBV2,TGTGCCAGCAGTGGGACTAGCGCGGAGACCCAGTACTTC,CASSGTSAETQYF
-,once,TRBJ1-4,TRBV29-1,TGCAGCGTTGAAGGACTTTATGGAAAACTGTTTTTT,CSVEGLYGKLFF
TRBD1,-,TRBJ2-7,TRBV2,TGTGCCAGCAGTGATATGGGACAGGGGGCTTACGAGCAGTACTTC,CASSDMGQGAYEQYF
-,-,TRBJ2-5,TRBV6-5,TGTGCCAGCAGTTTTCAAGGGGCCCAGTACTTC,CASSFQGAQYF
TRBD1,-,TRBJ2-1,TRBV7-2,TGTGCCAGCAGCTTCCGAGGACAGGGGGTTTCGAATGAGCAGTTCTTC,CASSFRGQGVSNEQFF
TRBD2,few,TRBJ2-7,TRBV29-1,TGCAGCGTTGACAGCGGGGGGGGCCTTAACTACGAGCAGTACTTC,CSVDSGGGLNYEQYF
TRBD2,-,TRBJ2-3,TRBV7-2,TGTGCCAGCAGCTTAGCACCTCTAGCGGGGGGGCCGGCAGATACGCAGTATTTT,CASSLAPLAGGPADTQYF
-,-,TRBJ1-6,TRBV7-2,TGTGCCAGCAGCTTTCGCCTTTCGATCCGTGATTCACCCCTCCACTTT,CASSFRLSIRDSPLHF
TRBD1,-,TRBJ1-6,TRBV5-1,TGCGCCAGCGGCCTGGGACAGCAAAATTCACCCCTCCACTTT,CASGLGQQNSPLHF
-,few,TRBJ1-1,TRBV5-1,TGCGCCAGCAGGCGACAGCCAGAGGAGAACACTGAAGCTTTCTTT,CASRRQPEENTEAFF
TRBD2,-,TRBJ2-1,TRBV30,TGTGCCTGGATTCAGCGGGGGCACAATGAGCAGTTCTTC,CAWIQRGHNEQFF
-,-,TRBJ2-5,TRBV11-1,TGTGCCAGCAGCTTTCGGGAGTTGAAAGGAGAGACCCAGTACTTC,CASSFRELKGETQYF
-,few,TRBJ1-2,TRBV9,TGTGCCAGCAGCGCCCTAGGGGGGGACTATGGCTACACCTTC,CASSALGGDYGYTF
TRBD1,few,TRBJ2-5,TRBV28,TGTGCCAGCAGTCCCCCGAGACAGGGGAGCCGGGGGAAAGAGACCCAGTACTTC,CASSPPRQGSRGKETQYF
TRBD1,-,TRBJ2-2,TRBV30,TGTGCCTGGAGCACCGGACAGGGGATTACCGGGGAGCTGTTTTTT,CAWSTGQGITGELFF
-,-,TRBJ2-3,TRBV29-1,TGCAGCGTTTTTGAGGGGTACACAGATACGCAGTATTTT,CSVFEGYTDTQYF
-,-,TRBJ1-1,TRBV4-3,TGCGCCAGCACCCACGCCCGGAACACTGAAGCTTTCTTT,CASTHARNTEAFF
TRBD2,-,TRBJ2-7,TRBV18,TGTGCCAGCTCATCGATTCCTAGCGGGGGGCTCTCCTACGAGCAGTACTTC,CASSSIPSGGLSYEQYF
-,-,TRBJ2-5,TRBV20-1,TGCAGTGCGCAACGTAAAGAGACCCAGTACTTC,CSAQRKETQYF
-,few,TRBJ2-7,TRBV29-1,TGCAGCGTTGGTTTGGACAGATACGAGCAGTACTTC,CSVGLDRYEQYF
TRBD2,-,TRBJ2-7,TRBV30,TGTGCCTGGAGTGTTGGGGCGCTAGCGGCGCTCTCCTACGAGCAGTACTTC,CAWSVGALAALSYEQYF
-,-,TRBJ2-7,TRBV4-3,TGCGCCAGCAGCCAAGATACCCCGTACGAGCAGTACTTC,CASSQDTPYEQYF
TRBD1,-,TRBJ1-1,TRBV6-1,TGTGCCAGCAGTGAGCGACAGGGGACTGAAGCTTTCTTT,CASSERQGTEAFF
-,-,TRBJ1-5,TRBV25-1,TGTGCCAGCAGTGAATCAGGGACCAATCAGCCCCAGCATTTT,CASSESGTNQPQHF
TRBD1,-,TRBJ1-2,TRBV30,TGTGCCTGGAGTGTGGAAGGGGGCTCCGGCTACACCTTC,CAWSVEGGSGYTF